Here is one TCR beta chain with its context. The antigen is not known. Both 60 Vbeta primers and 13 Jbeta primers went into the PCR. Measured with immunoSEQ multiplex PCR; TCRdb has only the in-frame clones, and not every one. The sample carries 120,000 or so clones, about 79% recorded once. The record originates from a study of cytomegalovirus exposure and HLA in healthy donors. Participants comprised healthy donors of bone marrow. General observations from the study: After further analysis at a later stage, 16,951 TCR beta sequences were associated with HLA alleles at 0.05 false discovery rate. A later analysis reportedly found that, within productive TCRs, an Asian-associated ancestry cluster had fewer N-insertions than the mean observed across the roughly 730 donors.

The TCR was taken from a man between 18 and 29 years old in good health and CMV-seronegative. Sequencing input: PBMCs.

The CDR3 spells CASSDRGTDTQYF. CDR3 nucleotides: TGTGCCAGTAGCGACAGGGGCACAGATACGCAGTATTTT. This chain connects TRBV19 to TRBJ2-3; 7 nucleotides agree with TRBD1. The ends lost 6 bases at V and 1 base at J; junction bases unmatched: 1. The CDR3 is 13 amino acids. Germline-derived CDR1 and CDR2 are LNHDA and SQIVND (reference sequence).